The rows below give T cell receptor beta chains drawn from one sample of a study of T cell changes during pregnancy in multiple sclerosis. Profiled with immunoSEQ multiplex PCR; TCRdb holds only in-frame clones, not every one. The table has roughly 38,000 clones, around 93% seen once; the top ten hold roughly 0.6%. Sequencing was performed on CD4+ T cells from peripheral blood mononuclear cells, taken in the third trimester of pregnancy. These receptors came from a female donor with multiple sclerosis, enrolled in a pregnancy study. Each CDR3 is given with its conserved first and last residue. A D gene is named only where the DNA matches it firmly. Rows may omit the clone size; those that give it use once, few, many or a size class.

V gene: TRBV28
J gene: TRBJ1-1
clone size: NA
D gene: TRBD1
CDR3 protein: CASSLITGDTEAFF
CDR3 DNA: TGTGCCAGCAGTTTAATAACAGGGGACACTGAAGCTTTCTTT

V gene: TRBV6-1
J gene: TRBJ2-7
clone size: NA
D gene: NA
CDR3 protein: CASSEGHRYEQYF
CDR3 DNA: TGTGCCAGCAGTGAAGGACACCGCTACGAGCAGTACTTC

V gene: TRBV7-8
J gene: TRBJ1-5
clone size: once
D gene: TRBD1
CDR3 protein: CASSSRDRGGHSNQPQHF
CDR3 DNA: TGTGCCAGCAGCTCCCGGGACAGGGGTGGACATAGCAATCAGCCCCAGCATTTT

V gene: TRBV6-1
J gene: TRBJ2-7
clone size: NA
D gene: TRBD2
CDR3 protein: CASNGLAGTYEQYF
CDR3 DNA: TGTGCCAGCAACGGACTAGCGGGAACCTACGAGCAGTACTTC

V gene: TRBV30
J gene: TRBJ2-7
clone size: once
D gene: TRBD1
CDR3 protein: CAWKGQSYEQYF
CDR3 DNA: TGTGCCTGGAAGGGACAGAGCTACGAGCAGTACTTC

V gene: TRBV15
J gene: TRBJ2-3
clone size: NA
D gene: NA
CDR3 protein: CATSREQRGTDTQYF
CDR3 DNA: TGTGCCACCAGCAGAGAGCAGCGCGGCACAGATACGCAGTATTTT

V gene: TRBV19
J gene: TRBJ1-5
clone size: NA
D gene: NA
CDR3 protein: CASSRGSAGQPQHF
CDR3 DNA: TGTGCCAGTAGCCGGGGGAGCGCGGGTCAGCCCCAGCATTTT

V gene: TRBV28
J gene: TRBJ2-7
clone size: once
D gene: NA
CDR3 protein: CASSNSGTSSYEQYF
CDR3 DNA: TGTGCCAGCTCCAATAGCGGAACTAGCTCCTACGAGCAGTACTTC

V gene: TRBV5-4
J gene: TRBJ2-1
clone size: NA
D gene: TRBD2
CDR3 protein: CASSIGTSGNNEQFF
CDR3 DNA: TGTGCCAGCAGCATTGGGACTAGCGGGAACAATGAGCAGTTCTTC

V gene: TRBV7-8
J gene: TRBJ2-7
clone size: NA
D gene: TRBD1
CDR3 protein: CASSPRLGGQGIHEQYF
CDR3 DNA: TGTGCCAGCAGCCCCCGGTTGGGCGGACAGGGTATCCACGAGCAGTACTTC

V gene: TRBV27
J gene: TRBJ2-5
clone size: NA
D gene: NA
CDR3 protein: CASSSQARGTQYF
CDR3 DNA: TGTGCCAGCAGCTCACAAGCACGCGGGACCCAGTACTTC

V gene: TRBV28
J gene: TRBJ1-2
clone size: once
D gene: NA
CDR3 protein: CASRIQTGSYGYTF
CDR3 DNA: TGTGCCAGCAGAATACAAACAGGGTCCTATGGCTACACCTTC

V gene: TRBV7-2
J gene: TRBJ2-2
clone size: NA
D gene: TRBD2
CDR3 protein: CASRTSGGAVGELFF
CDR3 DNA: TGTGCCAGCAGGACTAGCGGGGGGGCAGTCGGGGAGCTGTTTTTT

V gene: TRBV7-2
J gene: TRBJ1-1
clone size: once
D gene: NA
CDR3 protein: CASSSPRNTEAFF
CDR3 DNA: TGTGCCAGCAGCAGTCCGCGGAACACTGAAGCTTTCTTT

V gene: TRBV30
J gene: TRBJ1-4
clone size: NA
D gene: NA
CDR3 protein: CASRTGGATNEKLFF
CDR3 DNA: TGTGCCTCCCGAACTGGGGGGGCAACTAATGAAAAACTGTTTTTT

V gene: TRBV5-1
J gene: TRBJ2-7
clone size: NA
D gene: TRBD1
CDR3 protein: CASSLAPGQYYEQYF
CDR3 DNA: TGCGCCAGCAGCTTGGCGCCGGGACAGTACTACGAGCAGTACTTC

V gene: TRBV18
J gene: TRBJ1-5
clone size: NA
D gene: TRBD1
CDR3 protein: CASSPGTGYNQPQHF
CDR3 DNA: TGTGCCAGCTCACCCGGGACAGGGTACAATCAGCCCCAGCATTTT